The sequence of this T cell receptor (beta chain) was determined in a study of T cell responses to AZD1222 COVID-19 vaccine. It was second doses at about 4 or about 12 weeks that were pooled. Produced via immunoSEQ multiplex PCR; TCRdb's table is partial and in-frame only. The table records 100,000 to 140,000 clones, around 90% of them present only once. Study-level points and caveats: The study found Spike-specific TCR breadth and depth rose after two AZD1222 doses. Distributed over spike, vaccine-associated CD4 TCRs predominated at 160-218 and 743-854. Donors were chiefly white British, with a greater number of females, and clonal diversity was perhaps underestimated.

Concerning this clone: No antigen is known for it.

Source: peripheral blood, taken 28 days after the second AZD1222 dose. The origin of this receptor is an adult who received the AZD1222 COVID-19 vaccine.

Written as DNA, the CDR3 is TGTGCCAGCAGCTTACGGGACACCAATGAAGCTTTCTTT. Translated: CASSLRDTNEAFF. V is TRBV4-2 and J is TRBJ1-1; D perhaps matches TRBD1 (6 bases). The germline gives CDR1 LGHNA, CDR2 YNFKEQ. The CDR3 consists of 13 residues. The V and J ends lost 5 bases and 7 bases respectively, with 14 bases between them.